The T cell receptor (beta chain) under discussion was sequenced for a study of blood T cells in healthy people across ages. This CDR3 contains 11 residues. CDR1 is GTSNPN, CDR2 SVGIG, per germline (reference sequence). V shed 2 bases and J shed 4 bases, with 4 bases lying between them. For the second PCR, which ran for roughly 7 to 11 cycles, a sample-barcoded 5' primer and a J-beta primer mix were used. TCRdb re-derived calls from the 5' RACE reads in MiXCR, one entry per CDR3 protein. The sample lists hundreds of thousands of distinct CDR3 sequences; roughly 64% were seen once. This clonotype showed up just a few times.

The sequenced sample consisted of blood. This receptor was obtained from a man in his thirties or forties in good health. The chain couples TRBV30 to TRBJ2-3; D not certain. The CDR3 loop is CAWSISDTQYF. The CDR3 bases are TGTGCCTGGAGTATTTCAGATACGCAGTATTTT.